Given below is one TCR beta chain in context. This clone was counted a few times. The antigen this receptor binds is unknown. No base-level quality is on record; no much larger clone is a single base apart. Each collaborating institution followed its own protocols to collect whole blood in K2EDTA tubes. For TCRbeta analysis, collaborator samples were shipped as frozen whole blood, as isolated PBMCs, or as DNA extracted from either sample type. CDR1 LGHNA and CDR2 YSLEER are derived from the germline V gene. A distance of 12 bases separates the germline ends of V and J, which lose 2 bases and 10 bases respectively. The CDR3 goes from the cysteine to the phenylalanine over 13 residues. The entry retains the CDR3 DNA only, 39 bases that are in frame from base 1. This entry is derived from a study of blood T cell repertoires in COVID-19 (dated by TCRdb to 2020 to 2021). Some background on the complete study: Collaborator samples came from the United States, Italy and Spain and covered acute and convalescent phases of COVID-19. The material from the prospective study consisted of cDNA or gDNA derived from T cells, B-cell-depleted T cells, or PBMCs. Subjects who had been exposed to COVID-19, were actively infected with it, or had recovered from it provided the deeply sampled blood TCRbeta repertoires that made up the dataset. The repertoires were released in a freely available public database intended as a resource for research on the immune response to SARS-CoV-2. Samples were obtained from the ongoing ImmuneRACE study (first 160 participants) and from over 1,000 subjects provided by 6 global collaborators. Sample metadata almost always included a de-identified subject ID, COVID-19 status, age in years and sex. Where available, HLA class I and class II types were obtained from metadata supplied by the sample provider rather than from assay-based typing. Paper-wide results and their limitations: The amount of clinical and demographic metadata varied by source and participant and was provided uncurated.

TCRbeta CDR3 regions were amplified from genomic DNA by means of the immunoSEQ Assay, a bias-controlled multiplex PCR. On the authors' methods: The number of nucleated cells in each sample was estimated from the amplification of reference gene primers within the assay. To quantify the absolute abundance of each unique TCRbeta CDR3 rearrangement, sequence reads were collapsed and filtered. For each sample, productive Simpson clonality was calculated as the square root of Simpson's diversity index across productive rearrangements. Held by TCRdb, this immuneACCESS table contains in-frame sequences only and omits some clones. Under half of the omission traces to an unresolved V gene where checked; the cause of the rest is unknown. The V and J calls and clone size are taken from that table; D and trimming were inferred from the DNA. For this sample there are around 30,000 clones; under 85% appear just once. Approximately 42% of the sample rests with the top ten.

The receptor comes from an elderly woman with acute or convalescent COVID-19. The chain is assembled from TRBV4-3 and TRBJ2-1, with the D gene not clear enough to name. Source material: peripheral blood. The sequenced DNA is TGCGCCAGCAGCCAATGGCCCTTGTCGGAGCAGTTCTTC. This gives the protein CASSQWPLSEQFF.